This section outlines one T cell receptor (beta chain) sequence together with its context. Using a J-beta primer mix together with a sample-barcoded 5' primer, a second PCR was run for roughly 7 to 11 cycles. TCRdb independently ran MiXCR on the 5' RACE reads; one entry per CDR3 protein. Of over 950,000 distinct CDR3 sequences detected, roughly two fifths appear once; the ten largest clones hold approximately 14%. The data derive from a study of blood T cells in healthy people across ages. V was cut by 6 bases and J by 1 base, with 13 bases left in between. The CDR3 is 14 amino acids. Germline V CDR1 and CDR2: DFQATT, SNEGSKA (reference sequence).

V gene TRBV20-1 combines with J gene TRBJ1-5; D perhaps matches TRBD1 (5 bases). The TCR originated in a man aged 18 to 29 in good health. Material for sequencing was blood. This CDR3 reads CSASPRVSNQPQHF. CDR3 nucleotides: TGCAGTGCGTCCCCCAGGGTCAGCAATCAGCCCCAGCATTTT.